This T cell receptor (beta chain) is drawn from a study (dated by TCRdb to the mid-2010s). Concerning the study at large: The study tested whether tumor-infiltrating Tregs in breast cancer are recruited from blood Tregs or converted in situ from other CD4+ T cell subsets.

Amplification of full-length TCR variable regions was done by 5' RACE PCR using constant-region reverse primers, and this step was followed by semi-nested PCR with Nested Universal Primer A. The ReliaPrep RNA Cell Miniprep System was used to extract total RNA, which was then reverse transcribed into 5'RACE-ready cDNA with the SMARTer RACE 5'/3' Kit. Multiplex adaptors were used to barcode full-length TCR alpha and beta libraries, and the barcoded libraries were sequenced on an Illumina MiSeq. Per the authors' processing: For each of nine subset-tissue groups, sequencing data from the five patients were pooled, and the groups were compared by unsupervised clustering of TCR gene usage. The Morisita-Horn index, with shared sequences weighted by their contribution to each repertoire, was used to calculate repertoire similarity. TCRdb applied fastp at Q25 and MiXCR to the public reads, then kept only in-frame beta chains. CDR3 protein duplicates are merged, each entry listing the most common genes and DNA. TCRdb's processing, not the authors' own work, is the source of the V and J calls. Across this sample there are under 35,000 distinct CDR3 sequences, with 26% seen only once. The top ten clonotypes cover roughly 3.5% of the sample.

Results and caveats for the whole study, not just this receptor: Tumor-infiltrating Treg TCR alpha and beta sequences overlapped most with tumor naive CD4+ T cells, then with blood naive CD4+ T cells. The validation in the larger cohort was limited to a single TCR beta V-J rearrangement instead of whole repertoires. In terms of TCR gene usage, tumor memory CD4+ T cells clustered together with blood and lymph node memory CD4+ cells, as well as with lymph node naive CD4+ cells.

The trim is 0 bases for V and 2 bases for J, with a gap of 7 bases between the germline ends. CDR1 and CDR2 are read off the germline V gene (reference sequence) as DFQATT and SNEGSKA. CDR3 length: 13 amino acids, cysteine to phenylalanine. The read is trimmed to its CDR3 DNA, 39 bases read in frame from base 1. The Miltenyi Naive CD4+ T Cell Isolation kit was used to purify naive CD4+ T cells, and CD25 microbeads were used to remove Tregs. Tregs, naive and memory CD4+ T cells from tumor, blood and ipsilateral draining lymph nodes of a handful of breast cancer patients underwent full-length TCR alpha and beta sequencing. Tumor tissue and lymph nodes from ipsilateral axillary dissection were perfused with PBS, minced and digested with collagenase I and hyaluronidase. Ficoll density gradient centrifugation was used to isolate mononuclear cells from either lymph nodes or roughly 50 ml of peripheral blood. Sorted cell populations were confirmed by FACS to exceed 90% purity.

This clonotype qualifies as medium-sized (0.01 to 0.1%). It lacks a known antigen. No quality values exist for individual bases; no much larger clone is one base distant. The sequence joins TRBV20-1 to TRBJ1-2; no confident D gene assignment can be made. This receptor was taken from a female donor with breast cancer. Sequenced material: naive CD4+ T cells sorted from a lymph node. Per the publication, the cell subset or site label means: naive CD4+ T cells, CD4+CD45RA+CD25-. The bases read TGCAGTGCTAGAGACAGAGCGAACTATGGCTACACCTTC. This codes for CSARDRANYGYTF.